Included here is one T cell receptor (beta chain) sequence, with context. The data originate from a study of CD8 T cells in Susac syndrome. Sequencing of TCR beta covered CD8+ and CD4+ T cells obtained from blood. RNA, at about 0.45 to 1 ug, was reverse transcribed with random hexamers. An immunoSEQ multiplex PCR generated amplified TCR beta CDR3 products spanning 54 Vbeta and 13 Jbeta. TCRdb ran MiXCR on the immunoSEQ multiplex PCR reads and lists one entry per CDR3 protein. Of some 170,000 distinct CDR3 sequences in the sample, 93% were seen once. This CDR3 has 11 residues. With 6 bases removed from V and 8 bases from J, the gap between germline ends came to 11 bases. CDR1 KGHSH and CDR2 LQKENI come from the germline V gene.

Source material: CD4+ T cells from PBMCs. J is TRBJ2-7 and V is TRBV18; the D gene is possibly TRBD2 (5 bases). This sequence originates from a human donor in good health. The CDR3 coding sequence is TGTGCCAGCTCTCCTGAGGGTAAGCAGTACTTC. Translating it yields CASSPEGKQYF.